A selection of T cell receptor beta chains follows, all from one sample in a study of shared clonotypes between healthy human individuals. TCRdb keeps only in-frame clones here, not all; method: immunoSEQ multiplex PCR. Altogether about 490,000 clones are present, about 78% being singletons, with the ten largest covering around 11%. The sample comprised PBMCs. The origin of the receptors is a woman between 40 and 55 years old in good health. Some clones in this sample may be carry-over from other donors' samples. Both conserved end residues are part of each CDR3. A D gene is named only where the DNA matches it firmly. Clone size is stated in some rows and not others, as once, few, many or a class when expanded.

J | D | size | V | CDR3 | DNA
TRBJ2-3 | NA | NA | TRBV14 | CASSQEQSTDTQYF | TGTGCCAGCAGCCAAGAACAGAGCACAGATACGCAGTATTTT
TRBJ2-3 | TRBD2 | NA | TRBV27 | CASSQQRGSTDTQYF | TGTGCCAGCAGTCAGCAGCGGGGGAGCACAGATACGCAGTATTTT
TRBJ2-1 | NA | NA | TRBV18 | CASSPPNGHYNEQFF | TGTGCCAGCTCACCACCGAACGGACACTACAATGAGCAGTTCTTC
TRBJ2-1 | NA | NA | TRBV4-1 | CASSRISYNEQFF | TGCGCCAGCAGTCGAATCTCCTACAATGAGCAGTTCTTC
TRBJ2-3 | NA | NA | TRBV4-2 | CASSNRRGSTDTQYF | TGTGCCAGCAGCAATAGGAGAGGGAGCACAGATACGCAGTATTTT
TRBJ1-1 | NA | NA | TRBV30 | CAWSGPMNTEAFF | TGTGCCTGGTCGGGCCCTATGAACACTGAAGCTTTCTTT
TRBJ2-7 | NA | NA | TRBV5-6 | CASTGLNLYEQYF | TGTGCCAGCACCGGACTCAATCTCTACGAGCAGTACTTC
TRBJ2-7 | TRBD1 | NA | TRBV7-2 | CASSFYSGTGIRYEQYF | TGTGCCAGCAGCTTCTATTCCGGGACAGGGATTCGGTACGAGCAGTACTTC
TRBJ1-4 | NA | NA | TRBV30 | CAWVSRGSANEKLFF | TGTGCCTGGGTTTCCAGGGGTTCGGCTAATGAAAAACTGTTTTTT
TRBJ1-3 | NA | few | TRBV6-1 | CASSDPIGSDTIYF | TGTGCCAGCAGTGACCCCATAGGGTCGGACACCATATATTTT
TRBJ1-2 | NA | NA | TRBV5-4 | CASSTNMGLLNYGYTF | TGTGCCAGCAGCACTAACATGGGTCTTCTTAACTATGGCTACACCTTC
TRBJ2-5 | NA | NA | TRBV7-9 | CASSLAGEKTQYF | TGTGCCAGCAGCTTAGCAGGGGAGAAGACCCAGTACTTC
TRBJ2-5 | NA | NA | TRBV9 | CASSVSGIQETQYF | TGTGCCAGCAGCGTTTCCGGGATACAAGAGACCCAGTACTTC
TRBJ2-7 | TRBD2 | NA | TRBV11-2 | CASTLGLDSYEQYF | TGTGCCAGCACCCTGGGACTAGACTCCTACGAGCAGTACTTC
TRBJ2-3 | TRBD2 | NA | TRBV9 | CASSATSGASTDTQYF | TGTGCCAGCAGCGCCACTAGCGGGGCCAGCACAGATACGCAGTATTTT
TRBJ1-1 | NA | NA | TRBV5-1 | CASSLSGDDTEAFF | TGCGCCAGCAGCTTGTCAGGGGACGACACTGAAGCTTTCTTT
TRBJ2-2 | NA | NA | TRBV7-2 | CASSLAAGNTGELFF | TGTGCCAGCAGCTTAGCGGCCGGGAACACCGGGGAGCTGTTTTTT
TRBJ2-2 | TRBD1 | NA | TRBV18 | CASSPRQGTTTGELFF | TGTGCCAGCTCACCACGACAGGGAACGACCACCGGGGAGCTGTTTTTT
TRBJ1-5 | NA | NA | TRBV20-1 | CSAKSNQPQHF | TGCAGTGCTAAGAGCAATCAGCCCCAGCATTTT
TRBJ1-2 | TRBD1 | NA | TRBV28 | CASSSGQGGGYTF | TGTGCCAGCAGTTCCGGACAGGGTGGTGGCTACACCTTC